This passage covers 16 T cell receptor beta chains from one sample sequenced in a study of T cell clonality in common variable immunodeficiency. Study observations and caveats: Reportedly, TCR beta sequences from common variable immunodeficiency showed fewer deletions and N-nucleotide insertions.

The antigens for these receptors are not known. TCRdb's table, derived via immunoSEQ multiplex PCR, lists solely in-frame clones and lacks some. Singletons are absent from the sample, which has about 23,000 clones. The specimen sequenced was peripheral blood mononuclear cells. These receptors were collected from a human donor with common variable immunodeficiency.

This clone appeared a few times. The read halts 3 residues ahead of the CDR3 end, with the missing end drawn from the germline J gene. This chain joins TRBV5-6 and TRBJ2-7; weak D call: TRBD1 (6 bases). CDR1 is SGHDT, CDR2 YYEEEE, per germline. V was trimmed by 7 bases and J by 6 bases, leaving 14 bases between them. The CDR3 runs to 12 residues. The DNA read from the CDR3 is TGTGCCAGCGCCACGAGGGGGAGCGAG. It encodes CASATRGSE. The entire CDR3 protein reads CASATRGSEQYF.

Remarks on this clone: The CDR3 end falls 3 residues outside the read, so it is completed with the germline J gene. The V call is TRBV2, the J call TRBJ2-7; 7 bases fit TRBD1. In germline, CDR1 is SNHLY, CDR2 FYNNEI. Unmatched junction bases numbered 9, after V lost 7 bases and J lost 3 bases. This CDR3 has 14 residues. This CDR3 reads CASNPPGQFYEQYF. The sequenced part of the CDR3 DNA is TGTGCCAGCAACCCTCCGGGACAGTTCTACGAG. The entire variable domain, with the rest obtained from reference TRBV2 and TRBJ2-7, is as follows: EPEVTQTPSHQVTQMGQEVILRCVPISNHLYFYWYRQILGQKVEFLVSFYNNEISEKSEIFDDQFSVERPDGSNFTLKIRSTKLEDSAMYFCASNPPGQFYEQYFGPGTRLTVT.

With regard to this clone: With the read ending 3 residues before the CDR3 end, the germline J gene is used to fill in that end. The rearrangement links TRBV11-2 to TRBJ2-1; 7 bases map to TRBD1. The junction had 8 bases not matched to a gene; V was cut back by 5 bases and J by 4 bases. Germline V gene lookup returns CDR1 SGHAT and CDR2 FQNNGV. CDR3 length: 15 amino acids. CDR3 in amino acids: CASSDPGQIYNEQFF. The part of the CDR3 DNA that was read is TGTGCCAGCAGCGATCCGGGACAGATATACAATGAG.

This clone has ten or more counts. The read falls 3 residues short of the CDR3 end, and the missing part is taken from the germline J gene. V and J are TRBV20-1 and TRBJ2-2; the match to TRBD2 covers 13 bases. The CDR3 covers 20 residues. In germline, CDR1 is DFQATT, CDR2 SNEGSKA (reference sequence). The J segment lost 1 base and the V segment lost 4 bases, leaving 15 bases of the junction unmatched. This CDR3 is CSATPGLAGEAGVNTGELFF. Partial CDR3 DNA: TGCAGTGCTACCCCCGGACTAGCGGGAGAGGCCGGGGTGAACACCGGGGAG.

In its sample, this clone was seen many times. The read falls 3 residues short of the CDR3 end, and the missing part is taken from the germline J gene. V gene TRBV13 combines with J gene TRBJ2-5, with 8 bases aligning to TRBD2. Looked up from germline, CDR1 is PRHDT and CDR2 is FYEKMQ (reference sequence). This CDR3 is built from 15 residues. Trimming removed 5 bases from V and 5 bases from J; junction bases left unmatched: 10. CDR3 region: CASSRVTSGGETQYF. Incomplete CDR3 DNA: TGTGCCAGCAGCCGCGTCACTAGCGGTGGGGAGACC.

Remarks on this clone: The CDR3 extends 3 residues past the end of the read, so its final part is completed from the germline J gene. This chain uses TRBV18 with TRBJ2-6; 10 bases map to TRBD1. CDR3 length equals 17 residues. Germline V gene sequence: CDR1 KGHSH, CDR2 LQKENI. J was trimmed by 4 bases and V by 1 base; bases with no gene match: 4. The sequenced part of the CDR3 DNA is TGTGCCAGCTCACCACGAGGGACAGGGGTCGGGGCCAACGTC. Its translation: CASSPRGTGVGANV. The full CDR3 protein reads CASSPRGTGVGANVLTF.

This clone was counted at least ten times. From the germline J gene comes the end of the CDR3, since the read stops 3 residues before it. This sample includes further DNA sequences coding for the same CDR3. The chain joins TRBV7-9 to TRBJ2-5, with 11 bases lining up with TRBD2. CDR1 is SEHNR and CDR2 is FQNEAQ in the germline V gene (reference sequence). The length of the CDR3 is 15 residues. The junction had 2 bases not matched to a gene; V was cut back by 3 bases and J by 2 bases. Incomplete CDR3 DNA: TGTGCCAGCAGCTTGACTAGCGGGGCTCAAGAGACC. Protein sequence: CASSLTSGAQET. The complete CDR3 protein is CASSLTSGAQETQYF.

Concerning this clone itself: The CDR3 is cut off 3 residues early in the read; its end comes from the germline J gene. This chain links TRBV7-9 with TRBJ1-2, with TRBD1 matching over 8 bases. The CDR3 sequence is 15 residues long. Germline CDR1 SEHNR, CDR2 FQNEAQ (reference sequence). The ends lost 5 bases at V and 5 bases at J; junction bases unmatched: 10. The part of the CDR3 DNA that was read is TGTGCCAGCAGCCCTCTTGGGCAGGGGGCGTATGGC. Encoded protein: CASSPLGQGAYG. The entire CDR3 is CASSPLGQGAYGYTF.

This clone has a count of ten or more. The read gets to within 3 residues of the CDR3 end, and the germline J gene fills in the rest. The V and J genes are TRBV18 and TRBJ2-1, with 12 bases that match TRBD2. V trimming: 1 base; J trimming: 9 bases; junction bases outside the gene matches: 1. The V gene's germline CDR1 is KGHSH and CDR2 LQKENI. The CDR3 has 14 residues. The sequenced part of the CDR3 DNA is TGTGCCAGCTCACCACTGACTAGCGGGAGTGAG. Translating it yields CASSPLTSGSE. The full CDR3 protein reads CASSPLTSGSEQFF.

As regards this clone: The DNA ends 3 residues before the CDR3 does, and the rest of the CDR3 is filled in from the germline J gene. The V and J genes are TRBV30 and TRBJ2-1, with D perhaps matching TRBD1 or TRBD2 (5 bases each). V lost 1 base and J lost 8, with 9 bases in between. CDR1 is GTSNPN, CDR2 SVGIG, per germline (reference sequence). The CDR3 extends over 12 amino acids. Incomplete CDR3 DNA: TGTGCCTGGAGTGGTCAGGGAGATGAG. As protein: CAWSGQGDE. The whole CDR3 protein is CAWSGQGDEQFF. Based on the CDR3 plus reference TRBV30 and TRBJ2-1, the full variable domain is SQTIHQWPATLVQPVGSPLSLECTVEGTSNPNLYWYRQAAGRGLQLLFYSVGIGQISSEVPQNLSASRPQDRQFILSSKKLLLSDSGFYLCAWSGQGDEQFFGPGTRLTVL.

About this clone: The DNA ends 3 residues before the CDR3 does, and the rest of the CDR3 is filled in from the germline J gene. The rearrangement links TRBV19 to TRBJ1-2; TRBD1 might be the D (6 bases). Per germline, CDR1 LNHDA and CDR2 SQIVND (reference sequence). The CDR3 totals 15 residues. CDR3 DNA (partial): TGTGCCAGTAGTATTCCGCGGCAGGGGCACGGAGGC. Amino acids: CASSIPRQGHGG. The full CDR3 reads CASSIPRQGHGGYTF.

This clone was detected a few times. The read ends 3 residues early relative to the CDR3; the germline J gene fills the gap. The chain is built from TRBV7-9 and TRBJ2-2; 8 nucleotides agree with TRBD2. The CDR3 is 15 amino acids. Per the germline V gene, CDR1 is SEHNR and CDR2 is FQNEAQ (reference sequence). Trimming removed 6 bases from V and 0 bases from J; junction bases left unmatched: 3. This CDR3 reads CASSPSGPNTGELFF. The sequenced CDR3 bases are TGTGCCAGCAGTCCTAGCGGGCCGAACACCGGGGAG.

This clone was seen repeatedly, ten times or more. The CDR3 goes on 3 residues after the read ends, and that part is filled in from the germline J gene. The chain employs TRBV28 and TRBJ1-3; TRBD1 is a possible D gene (6 bases). The V end was cut by 6 bases, the J end by 2 bases, with 14 bases between. Looked up from germline, CDR1 is MDHEN and CDR2 is SYDVKM. The length of the CDR3 is 15 residues. The CDR3 reads CASRPDTGTGNTIYF. CDR3 DNA, as far as it was read: TGTGCCAGCAGGCCAGACACAGGGACTGGAAACACC.

A few counts support this clone. The read stops 3 residues short of the end of the CDR3; the missing end is completed from the germline J gene. The V call is TRBV19, the J call TRBJ1-5; the D is unclear. Germline values: CDR1 LNHDA, CDR2 SQIVND (reference sequence). The CDR3 length is 12 residues. The V and J ends lost 4 bases and 3 bases respectively, with 4 bases between them. CDR3 sequence reads: CASSTLNQPQHF. The sequenced part of the CDR3 DNA is TGTGCCAGTAGTACCCTCAATCAGCCC.

Points on this clone: The CDR3 goes on 3 residues after the read ends, and that part is filled in from the germline J gene. This chain links TRBV7-9 with TRBJ1-2; D remains unclear. CDR3 size: 12 residues. CDR1 and CDR2 (germline): SEHNR, FQNEAQ (reference sequence). V was cut by 1 base and J by 6 bases, with 6 bases left in between. The sequenced part of the CDR3 DNA is TGTGCCAGCAGCTTAGGCAGTAATGGC. It encodes CASSLGSNG. The whole CDR3 reads CASSLGSNGYTF. Based on the CDR3 plus reference TRBV7-9 and TRBJ1-2, the full variable domain is DTGVSQNPRHKITKRGQNVTFRCDPISEHNRLYWYRQTLGQGPEFLTYFQNEAQLEKSRLLSDRFSAERPKGSFSTLEIQRTEQGDSAMYLCASSLGSNGYTFGSGTRLTVV.

Worth noting for this clone: The missing CDR3 end, 3 residues past where the read stops, is filled in from the germline J gene. The chain recombines TRBV29-1 with TRBJ1-5; the D gene is possibly TRBD1 (5 bases). Trimming shortened V by 5 bases and J by 2 bases, and 13 bases separated the two germline ends. The CDR3 has 14 residues. Per the germline V gene, CDR1 is SQVTM and CDR2 is ANQGSEA. CDR3 bases read: TGCAGCGTTAGTAAGGGGATGGGCAATCAGCCC. This translates into CSVSKGMGNQP. The complete CDR3 reads CSVSKGMGNQPQHF. Complete variable domain (other parts from reference TRBV29-1 and TRBJ1-5): SAVISQKPSRDICQRGTSLTIQCQVDSQVTMMFWYRQQPGQSLTLIATANQGSEATYESGFVIDKFPISRPNLTFSTLTVSNMSPEDSSIYLCSVSKGMGNQPQHFGDGTRLSIL.